This T cell receptor (beta chain) was captured by sequencing in a study of vaccination and CD4 T cells after COVID-19. Turning to the study itself: Drawing of post-COVID samples took place a median about 94 days after diagnosis (range 35 to 161). Ranging from 14 to 241, the interval between dose two and post-vaccine sampling had a median of 72 days. Overlapping spike peptides from SARS-CoV-2, HCoV-NL63, HCoV-OC43 and HCoV-229E served to stimulate the cells.

As for treatment: roughly ten-day PBMC culture with coronavirus spike peptide pools or control peptides (ViraFEST assay). Researchers used the Oncomine TCR Beta short-read assay to sequence DNA from cultured CD4+ T cells. MiXCR, run by TCRdb on the PCR reads, gives a single entry per CDR3 protein. The sample lists 20,000 to 25,000 distinct CDR3 sequences, roughly 52% seen once, with roughly 5.7% in the top ten. Comment on this clonotype: Its cognate antigen is unknown.

V dropped 5 bases and J dropped 3; count of bases not matched to a gene: 6. CDR3 length: 15 residues. CDR1 is LNHDA, CDR2 SQIVND, per germline (reference sequence). The source is a human donor who had recovered from COVID-19. The gene calls are TRBV19 and TRBJ2-1; 8 bases align to TRBD1. Sequenced sample: CD4+ T cells from blood, cultured in vitro. CDR3 nucleotide sequence: TGTGCCAGTAGTCGCCGAGACAGGGGCTACAATGAGCAGTTCTTC. Translation gives CASSRRDRGYNEQFF.